The 10 T cell receptor beta chains presented below share a single source sample, sequenced in a study of cytomegalovirus exposure and HLA in healthy donors. PCR primers comprised 60 Vbeta and 13 Jbeta primers. Here immunoSEQ multiplex PCR was the method, and the copy in TCRdb shows in-frame clones only, minus some. The sample has 130,000 to 150,000 clones, 75% to 90% seen once. Sequenced sample: PBMCs. The receptors stem from a woman aged 30 to 39 in good health and CMV-seronegative.

The chain couples TRBV18 to TRBJ2-2; the D is unclear. V lost 0 bases and J lost 6, with 14 bases in between. This CDR3 is built from 16 residues. Germline V lookup: CDR1 KGHSH, CDR2 LQKENI. The CDR3 coding sequence is TGTGCCAGCTCACCACCGGTGACATACGTATCCGGGGAGCTGTTTTTT. Amino acid sequence: CASSPPVTYVSGELFF.

This sequence joins TRBV30 and TRBJ1-3; tentatively, D is TRBD1 (5 bases). V lost 3 bases to trimming and J lost 7 bases, with 16 bases between them. The germline CDR1 and CDR2 sequences are GTSNPN and SVGIG (reference sequence). The CDR3 runs 14 residues. CDR3 amino acids: CAWRGGRGRNTIYF. CDR3 nucleotide sequence: TGTGCCTGGAGGGGAGGGAGGGGCAGGAACACCATATATTTT.

The V call is TRBV10-3, the J call TRBJ2-3, with 9 bases identical to TRBD1. Per the germline V gene, CDR1 is ENHRY and CDR2 is SYGVKD. There are 14 residues in the CDR3. The V and J ends lost 9 bases and 3 bases, in that order; junction bases with no gene match: 7. In nucleotides, the CDR3 is TGTGCCATGGCCGGGGGACAGGGAACAGATACGCAGTATTTT. This sequence encodes CAMAGGQGTDTQYF.

The rearrangement links TRBV5-4 to TRBJ2-1, with 7 bases lining up with TRBD1. The germline V gene has CDR1 SGHNT and CDR2 YYREEE (reference sequence). V trimming: 7 bases; J trimming: 15 bases; junction bases outside the gene matches: 13. This CDR3 contains 12 residues. DNA for the CDR3: TGTGCCAGCCGCTCCGAGGGACAGACGTTGTTCTTC. This sequence encodes CASRSEGQTLFF.

The chain links TRBV6-5 to TRBJ1-1; no firm D call. CDR1 is MNHEY, CDR2 SVGAGI, per germline. With 5 bases removed from V and 5 bases from J, the gap between germline ends came to 18 bases. CDR3 size: 15 residues. In DNA, the CDR3 is TGTGCCAGCAGTCCCGGACTATTTATGGGAACTGAAGCTTTCTTT. Translated: CASSPGLFMGTEAFF.

Details on this clone: Other DNA variants within this sample encode the same CDR3. The chain recombines TRBV28 with TRBJ2-7, with D possibly TRBD1 on 5 matching bases. The germline gives CDR1 MDHEN, CDR2 SYDVKM. V lost 4 bases, J lost 3 bases, and 7 bases lay in between. The CDR3 spans 12 residues. CDR3 sequence reads: CASSSDSYEQYF. The CDR3, as DNA: TGTGCCAGCAGTTCTGACAGCTACGAGCAGTACTTC.

This chain connects TRBV4-2 to TRBJ2-7, with a possible D match to TRBD2 (5 bases). Trimming took off 1 base at V and 1 base at J, with 14 bases between the two ends. This CDR3 is 16 amino acids long. Germline CDR1 LGHNA, CDR2 YNFKEQ. This CDR3 is CASSQAKGVVSYEQYF. CDR3 bases: TGTGCCAGCAGCCAAGCAAAGGGAGTTGTTTCCTACGAGCAGTACTTC.

This chain uses TRBV29-1 with TRBJ2-1; 9 bases agree with TRBD2. V dropped 4 bases and J dropped 4; count of bases not matched to a gene: 11. Germline V CDR1 and CDR2: SQVTM, ANQGSEA. The CDR3 length is 16 residues. CDR3 loop: CSVAVSGRRIYNEQFF. The CDR3 DNA follows: TGCAGCGTTGCCGTTAGCGGGAGAAGAATTTACAATGAGCAGTTCTTC.

This chain joins TRBV6-4 and TRBJ2-1, with TRBD2 matching over 7 bases. In germline, CDR1 is MRHNA, CDR2 SNTAGT. Trimming cost V 6 bases and J 5 bases; bases outside gene matches: 19. The CDR3 covers 18 residues. The CDR3 DNA is TGTGCCAGCAGCCCCTTCGGCCAGGAGGGGAGGGGCCACAATGAGCAGTTCTTC. It translates to CASSPFGQEGRGHNEQFF.

This rearrangement joins TRBV19 to TRBJ1-2, with 7 bases matching TRBD1. This CDR3 comprises 13 residues. The V gene end was trimmed by 6 bases and the J gene end by 4 bases; junction bases not matched to a gene: 5. The germline V gene encodes CDR1 LNHDA and CDR2 SQIVND (reference sequence). CDR3 in amino acids: CASSLRGSYGYTF. CDR3 nucleotides: TGTGCCAGTAGCCTCAGGGGGTCCTATGGCTACACCTTC.